A single sample gave rise to the 18 T cell receptor beta chains below, sequenced in a study of control samples from healthy donors and cancer patients. Sequencing used immunoSEQ multiplex PCR; TCRdb keeps in-frame clones, though not all of them. The table lists 120,000 or so clones, roughly 90% of them singletons, with roughly 8.8% in the top ten. The sequencing sample was made of blood. Receptors originate from a man between 18 and 29 years old in good health.

The chain couples TRBV4-2 to TRBJ2-7; D unclear. The length of the CDR3 is 14 residues. V lost 0 bases to trimming and J lost 4 bases, with 10 bases between them. CDR1 and CDR2 (germline): LGHNA, YNFKEQ. DNA of the CDR3: TGTGCCAGCAGCCAAGAACGTCCAAATTACGAGCAGTACTTC. Its protein is CASSQERPNYEQYF.

The chain employs TRBV7-9 and TRBJ1-1; D call uncertain. The CDR3 extends over 14 amino acids. CDR1 SEHNR and CDR2 FQNEAQ come from the germline V gene (reference sequence). Trimming removed 1 base at V and 6 bases at J, with 12 bases between. The chain's CDR3 is CASSLVGRSAEAFF. CDR3 DNA: TGTGCCAGCAGCTTAGTTGGGCGAAGCGCTGAAGCTTTCTTT.

V usage is TRBV21-1 and J usage is TRBJ2-7; TRBD2, the table's D call, was not compared with the DNA. TRBV21-1 is a recognized pseudogene. The CDR3 runs to 18 residues. CDR3 sequence reads: CASSKEATSGGPGGEQYF. In DNA form, the CDR3 reads TGTGCCAGCAGCAAAGAAGCAACTAGCGGGGGGCCTGGGGGGGAGCAGTACTTC.

This clone has a single count. The rearrangement joins TRBV10-1 to TRBJ1-1; weak D call: TRBD1 (6 bases). Germline lookup yields CDR1 WNHNN and CDR2 SYGVQD (reference sequence). V was pared by 0 bases and J by 4 bases, with 9 bases between. The CDR3 sequence is 14 residues long. CDR3 amino acids: CASSESGASTEAFF. CDR3 nucleotides: TGCGCCAGCAGTGAGTCGGGGGCTTCCACTGAAGCTTTCTTT.

This chain joins TRBV6-5 and TRBJ1-4, with a tentative D call TRBD1 (5 bases). The CDR3 spans 13 residues. Germline V lookup: CDR1 MNHEY, CDR2 SVGAGI. Deletions cut 6 bases from V and 5 bases from J, with 10 bases between. CDR3 residues: CASRSGTNEKLFF. The CDR3 DNA is TGTGCCAGCAGGTCCGGGACGAATGAAAAACTGTTTTTT.

The V and J genes are TRBV12-5 and TRBJ2-7, with 12 bases fitting TRBD2. Germline V gene lookup returns CDR1 LGHNT and CDR2 FRNRAP. This CDR3 contains 14 residues. V trimming: 3 bases; J trimming: 4 bases; junction bases outside the gene matches: 1. As DNA, the CDR3 is TGTGCTAGTGGTTTAGGACTAGCGGGGTACGAGCAGTACTTC. Encoded protein: CASGLGLAGYEQYF.

V is TRBV11-2 and J is TRBJ2-4; weak D call: TRBD1 (5 bases). V lost 2 bases to trimming and J lost 0 bases, with 17 bases between them. Germline V lookup: CDR1 SGHAT, CDR2 FQNNGV. The CDR3 is 18 residues long. The CDR3 sequence: CASSLNRGTILAKNIQYF. CDR3 bases: TGTGCCAGCAGCTTAAATAGGGGAACAATTCTAGCCAAAAACATTCAGTACTTC.

This clone was observed a single time. The CDR3 reads CATRRRGQISNTEAFF. The CDR3 region has the DNA TGTGCCACCAGGCGCCGGGGCCAAATCTCGAACACTGAAGCTTTCTTT. The chain employs TRBV24-1 and TRBJ1-1; a possible D gene is TRBD1 (5 bases). Trimming took off 7 bases at V and 1 base at J, with 18 bases between the two ends. This CDR3 is 16 amino acids long. CDR1 and CDR2 from the germline V gene are KGHDR and SFDVKD.

The rearrangement uses TRBV11-2 and TRBJ2-7; D ambiguous. Germline loops: CDR1 SGHAT, CDR2 FQNNGV. Trimming took 3 bases from V and 0 from J, leaving 18 bases between them. CDR3 length equals 17 residues. The CDR3 spells CASSLVGLRHSSYEQYF. The CDR3 DNA follows: TGTGCCAGCAGCTTGGTCGGTTTACGACACTCCTCCTACGAGCAGTACTTC.

In DNA form, the CDR3 reads TGTGCCAGCAACTCCGCCAAGAACACTGAAGCTTTCTTT. This gives the protein CASNSAKNTEAFF. The rearrangement links TRBV6-6 to TRBJ1-1; D is uncertain. This CDR3 has 13 residues. Germline CDR1 is MNHNY and CDR2 is SVGAGI (reference sequence). The ends were cut back, 7 bases at V and 1 base at J, with 10 bases in the middle.

The V gene is TRBV7-9, the J gene TRBJ2-5; the D call may be TRBD1 or TRBD2 (5 bases each). Germline CDR1 is SEHNR and CDR2 is FQNEAQ (reference sequence). The V end lost 4 bases, the J end lost 0 bases, and 9 bases lay between the germline ends. The CDR3 loop spans 14 amino acids. The CDR3 here is CASSSGRNQETQYF. CDR3 sequence (DNA): TGTGCCAGCAGCTCGGGACGTAACCAAGAGACCCAGTACTTC.

This chain joins TRBV6-6 and TRBJ2-1; D is undetermined. The CDR3 runs 11 residues. Germline values: CDR1 MNHNY, CDR2 SVGAGI (reference sequence). The V and J ends lost 7 bases and 8 bases respectively, with 9 bases between them. CDR3 sequence reads: CASTLADEQFF. CDR3 bases: TGTGCCAGCACCCTCGCGGATGAGCAGTTCTTC.

This clone is a singleton in its sample. This chain links TRBV19 with TRBJ1-4, with 7 bases matching TRBD1. CDR3 size: 17 residues. V shed 3 bases, J shed 0 bases, and the junction held 7 bases outside the gene matches. Per the germline V gene, CDR1 is LNHDA and CDR2 is SQIVND (reference sequence). CDR3 DNA: TGTGCCAGTAGTATGATCGATACAGGGGCAACTAATGAAAAACTGTTTTTT. Its translation is CASSMIDTGATNEKLFF.

This sequence joins TRBV30 and TRBJ1-1; weak D call: TRBD1 (6 bases). Per germline, CDR1 GTSNPN and CDR2 SVGIG (reference sequence). V gave up 0 bases and J gave up 1 base, with 12 bases separating them. This CDR3 is 15 amino acids long. Written as DNA, the CDR3 is TGTGCCTGGAGTGTAAGCGACAGGCGGAACACTGAAGCTTTCTTT. Translated: CAWSVSDRRNTEAFF.

Concerning this clone itself: This sample includes further DNA sequences coding for the same CDR3. The chain is built from TRBV7-8 and TRBJ2-7; D not certain. V gave up 5 bases and J gave up 1 base, with 12 bases separating them. The CDR3 is 14 residues long. Germline CDR1 SGHVS, CDR2 FQNEAQ. As DNA, the CDR3 is TGTGCCAGCAGCATAGGTGGAGTTTCCTACGAGCAGTACTTC. Residues: CASSIGGVSYEQYF.

The chain is built from TRBV7-9 and TRBJ1-5; D not certain. The ends were cut back, 10 bases at V and 0 bases at J, with 16 bases in the middle. Germline V gene lookup returns CDR1 SEHNR and CDR2 FQNEAQ (reference sequence). This CDR3 is 15 amino acids long. The CDR3 reads CATSDLTASNQPQHF. In DNA form, the CDR3 reads TGTGCCACATCCGACTTGACGGCTAGCAATCAGCCCCAGCATTTT. Complete variable domain (other parts from reference TRBV7-9 and TRBJ1-5): DTGVSQNPRHKITKRGQNVTFRCDPISEHNRLYWYRQTLGQGPEFLTYFQNEAQLEKSRLLSDRFSAERPKGSFSTLEIQRTEQGDSAMYLCATSDLTASNQPQHFGDGTRLSIL.

CDR3 protein: CASSYSTGGGNEQFF. CDR3 nucleotides: TGTGCCAGCAGTTACTCTACGGGGGGGGGTAATGAGCAGTTCTTC. The chain employs TRBV6-5 and TRBJ2-1; 8 bases are a match to TRBD2. The junction had 5 bases not matched to a gene; V was cut back by 0 bases and J by 7 bases. The CDR3 extends over 15 amino acids. Germline V gives CDR1 MNHEY, CDR2 SVGAGI.

This sequence joins TRBV5-4 and TRBJ1-1, with a tentative D call TRBD1 (6 bases). V lost 4 bases and J 0 bases, leaving 16 bases between the germline ends. In germline, CDR1 is SGHNT, CDR2 YYREEE (reference sequence). There are 16 residues in the CDR3. Here the CDR3 reads CASSPGGAQLNTEAFF. The CDR3 bases are TGTGCCAGCAGCCCGGGGGGGGCCCAGCTGAACACTGAAGCTTTCTTT.